A single sample gave rise to the 26 T cell receptor beta chains below, sequenced in a study of T cells after yellow fever vaccination (dated by TCRdb to about 2019). The library came from 5' RACE. Sequencing relied on an Illumina HiSeq 2500. Using fastp at Q25 and MiXCR, TCRdb reprocessed the public reads and kept productive beta chains. Every distinct CDR3 protein forms one entry, paired with its most common genes and DNA. The sample profile shows approximately 300,000 distinct CDR3 sequences; roughly 7% of them were found once. The top ten clones comprise 15% to 20% of the sample. The sample's treatment or condition label, in plain terms: live attenuated yellow fever vaccine strain. This specimen was PBMCs, taken more than 40 days after the first yellow fever vaccination. These receptors were taken from a man between 18 and 35 years old who received the YFV17D yellow fever vaccine.

The J gene is TRBJ2-5, the V gene TRBV7-2, with 7 bases aligning to TRBD1. V trimming: 4 bases; J trimming: 2 bases; junction bases outside the gene matches: 10. The CDR3 spans 16 residues. CDR1 and CDR2 (germline): SGHTA, FQGNSA. The CDR3 bases are TGTGCCAGCAGCTACGGATGGGGACAGCAACAAGAGACCCAGTACTTC. It is translated as CASSYGWGQQQETQYF.

This clonotype was found a few times. V usage is TRBV6-2 or TRBV6-3 and J usage is TRBJ1-1, with D maybe TRBD1 (5 bases). The CDR3 sequence is 14 residues long. Germline V gives CDR1 MNHEY, CDR2 SVGEGT. The V gene lost 4 bases and the J gene lost 7 bases, with 16 bases spanning the gap. This CDR3 reads CASSSGREIGEAFF. The CDR3 DNA follows: TGTGCCAGCAGTTCAGGCAGGGAAATTGGTGAAGCTTTCTTT.

This clonotype was detected only a few times. This chain links TRBV5-1 with TRBJ1-1, with D possibly matching TRBD1 (5 bases). The CDR3 extends over 16 amino acids. Trimming removed 4 bases from V and 1 base from J, with 17 bases in between. Germline values: CDR1 SGHRS, CDR2 YFSETQ. The CDR3 bases are TGCGCCAGCAGCCCATCCCGAGGGGCACCGAACACTGAAGCTTTCTTT. Encoded protein: CASSPSRGAPNTEAFF.

This clonotype has at least ten counts. The rearrangement uses TRBV11-2 and TRBJ2-3; D might be TRBD2 (6 bases). The CDR3 totals 15 residues. CDR1 is SGHAT, CDR2 FQNNGV, per germline. With 0 bases removed from V and 5 bases from J, the gap between germline ends came to 12 bases. CDR3: CASSLDGGTGDTQYF. The CDR3 bases are TGTGCCAGCAGCTTAGATGGGGGGACGGGAGATACGCAGTATTTT.

V and J are TRBV6-1 and TRBJ2-3; no clear D gene. CDR3 length: 12 amino acids. The V gene lost 3 bases and the J gene lost 2 bases, with 3 bases spanning the gap. The germline V gene encodes CDR1 MNHNS and CDR2 SASEGT. The CDR3 DNA is TGTGCCAGCAGTGACCACACAGATACGCAGTATTTT. Its translation: CASSDHTDTQYF.

This chain uses TRBV19 with TRBJ1-2; 9 bases fit TRBD1. Germline loops: CDR1 LNHDA, CDR2 SQIVND (reference sequence). The CDR3 is 16 amino acids. After removal of 5 bases from V and 4 bases from J, the junction contained 11 bases not matched to a gene. The CDR3 here is CASSFHGGTGSYGYTF. The DNA of the CDR3 is TGTGCCAGTAGTTTTCACGGAGGGACAGGGAGCTATGGCTACACCTTC.

V usage is TRBV19 and J usage is TRBJ1-5, with D tentatively TRBD1 (5 bases). Germline V gene lookup returns CDR1 LNHDA and CDR2 SQIVND (reference sequence). Deletions cut 6 bases from V and 7 bases from J, with 19 bases between. The CDR3 has 15 amino acids. CDR3 residues: CASRVEAARGQPQHF. CDR3 nucleotide sequence: TGTGCCAGTAGAGTCGAGGCGGCCCGGGGGCAGCCCCAGCATTTT.

This clonotype was seen only a few times. The genes are TRBV20-1 and TRBJ2-5, with 8 bases lining up with TRBD1. CDR3 size: 13 residues. CDR1 DFQATT and CDR2 SNEGSKA come from the germline V gene (reference sequence). V was clipped by 5 bases and J by 1 base; unmatched bases: 3. The CDR3 sequence is CSAPQGAQETQYF. CDR3 DNA sequence: TGCAGTGCTCCTCAGGGGGCCCAAGAGACCCAGTACTTC.

This clonotype was found a few times. V and J are TRBV7-3 and TRBJ1-1, with 7 bases aligning to TRBD1. The CDR3 consists of 15 residues. Germline CDR1 is SGHTA and CDR2 is FQGTGA. V was pared by 4 bases and J by 5 bases, with 10 bases of the junction left unmatched. The DNA for the CDR3 is TGTGCCAGCAGCTCGACACAGGGGAGGTGGACTGAAGCTTTCTTT. Translation: CASSSTQGRWTEAFF. The whole variable domain, filled in from reference TRBV7-3 and TRBJ1-1, reads GAGVSQTPSNKVTEKGKYVELRCDPISGHTALYWYRQSLGQGPEFLIYFQGTGAADDSGLPNDRFFAVRPEGSVSTLKIQRTERGDSAVYLCASSSTQGRWTEAFFGQGTRLTVV.

The rearrangement links TRBV30 to TRBJ2-1; TRBD2 might be the D (6 bases). The CDR3 consists of 16 residues. Germline CDR1 reads GTSNPN; CDR2 reads SVGIG (reference sequence). V was clipped by 1 base and J by 6 bases, with 19 bases between them. DNA of the CDR3: TGTGCCTGGAGTGGGGGGGACGCCAGAAGCTCCAATGAGCAGTTCTTC. Translating it yields CAWSGGDARSSNEQFF.

This clonotype was counted many times. The chain combines TRBV6-5 with TRBJ1-4; D not resolved. The CDR3 totals 15 residues. Germline V gene lookup returns CDR1 MNHEY and CDR2 SVGAGI. V was clipped by 4 bases and J by 0 bases, with 9 bases between them. The chain's CDR3 is CASSSIRSTNEKLFF. CDR3 DNA sequence: TGTGCCAGCAGTTCCATCAGATCAACTAATGAAAAACTGTTTTTT.

Remarks on this clonotype: A much larger clone differs by one base, so this may be a read error. This rearrangement joins TRBV20-1 to TRBJ2-5; the match to TRBD2 covers 11 bases. The CDR3 length is 15 residues. Germline V gene data show CDR1 as DFQATT and CDR2 as SNEGSKA (reference sequence). The CDR3 loop is CSARALAGGQGTQYF. The CDR3 nucleotides read TGCAGTGCTAGGGCGCTAGCGGGGGGTCAAGGGACCCAGTACTTC.

This clonotype showed up just a few times. J is TRBJ1-6 and V is TRBV25-1; TRBD1 matches 7 bases. Looked up from germline, CDR1 is MGHDK and CDR2 is SYGVNS. This CDR3 contains 14 residues. Losses at the gene ends were 6 bases for V and 7 bases for J; bases not matched to a gene: 6. The CDR3 DNA reads TGTGCCAGCAGCCGGGAAGGGGGCAATTCACCCCTCCACTTT. Amino acid sequence: CASSREGGNSPLHF.

This clonotype was observed a handful of times. The J gene is TRBJ2-1, the V gene TRBV18, with a tentative D call TRBD1 (6 bases). Germline values: CDR1 KGHSH, CDR2 LQKENI. The CDR3 extends over 15 amino acids. Trimming left V 4 bases short and J 8 bases short, with 18 bases between. This CDR3 is CASSRSAGARDEQFF. The DNA for the CDR3 is TGTGCCAGCTCACGATCGGCAGGGGCGAGGGATGAGCAGTTCTTC.

There are a few counts of this clonotype. The chain is built from TRBV5-1 and TRBJ1-4; the D gene is possibly TRBD1 (5 bases). V lost 4 bases to trimming and J lost 3 bases, with 10 bases between them. CDR3 length: 14 residues. CDR1 is SGHRS and CDR2 is YFSETQ in the germline V gene. CDR3: CASSLDSPNEKLFF. The CDR3 DNA reads TGCGCCAGCAGCCTTGACAGCCCTAATGAAAAACTGTTTTTT.

This clonotype was counted a few times. V is TRBV15 and J is TRBJ2-2; a weak D match, TRBD2 (5 bases). The V and J ends lost 0 bases and 4 bases respectively, with 9 bases between them. The germline V gene has CDR1 LNHNV and CDR2 YYDKDF (reference sequence). The CDR3 is made up of 15 amino acids. The CDR3 nucleotides read TGTGCCACCAGCAGAGATCTGGGGAGCACCGGGGAGCTGTTTTTT. Amino acid sequence: CATSRDLGSTGELFF.

This clonotype was seen repeatedly, ten times or more. This chain links TRBV20-1 with TRBJ2-7; possible D gene TRBD2, 5 bases. This CDR3 spans 14 amino acids. The germline CDR1 and CDR2 sequences are DFQATT and SNEGSKA (reference sequence). Trimming took 2 bases from V and 3 from J, leaving 14 bases between them. The CDR3 coding sequence is TGCAGTGCTAGACCTGTGGACTCGCGCTACGAGCAGTACGTC. Amino acid sequence: CSARPVDSRYEQYV.

The table lists this clonotype with many counts. The rearrangement joins TRBV5-1 to TRBJ1-5, with TRBD1 as a possible D gene (5 bases). CDR3 size: 16 residues. Trimming pared 0 bases from V and 5 bases from J, leaving 15 bases between. Germline values: CDR1 SGHRS, CDR2 YFSETQ. The chain's CDR3 is CASSLGGAGWDQPQHF. The DNA for the CDR3 is TGCGCCAGCAGCTTGGGGGGCGCAGGGTGGGATCAGCCCCAGCATTTT. Full variable domain (rest looked up from reference TRBV5-1 and TRBJ1-5): KAGVTQTPRYLIKTRGQQVTLSCSPISGHRSVSWYQQTPGQGLQFLFEYFSETQRNKGNFPGRFSGRQFSNSRSEMNVSTLELGDSALYLCASSLGGAGWDQPQHFGDGTRLSIL.

Comment on this clonotype: One junction end disagrees with the germline gene, perhaps due to a read error. CDR3 protein: CASSRTTQGANSPPHF. CDR3 nucleotides: TGTGCCAGCAGCCGTACAACACAGGGGGCCAATTCACCCCCCCACTTT. The chain links TRBV7-2 to TRBJ1-6; TRBD1 matches 9 bases. This CDR3 comprises 16 residues. Germline V CDR1 and CDR2: SGHTA, FQGNSA.

This clonotype was seen only a few times. The J gene is TRBJ1-1, the V gene TRBV20-1; no reliable D call. V dropped 0 bases and J dropped 2 bases, with 13 bases sitting between them. In germline, CDR1 is DFQATT, CDR2 SNEGSKA (reference sequence). The CDR3 consists of 15 residues. The CDR3 coding sequence is TGCAGTGCTAGAGAGAGGGAAATACAAAACACTGAAGCTTTCTTT. The encoded protein is CSAREREIQNTEAFF.

The gene calls are TRBV10-3 and TRBJ1-5, with a weak D call TRBD1 (5 bases). Germline V gene sequence: CDR1 ENHRY, CDR2 SYGVKD. V dropped 8 bases and J dropped 1 base, with 15 bases sitting between them. The CDR3 contains 15 residues. The chain's CDR3 is CAIAAGEGSNQPQHF. Here the CDR3 DNA reads TGTGCCATCGCCGCGGGGGAAGGGAGCAATCAGCCCCAGCATTTT.

The rearrangement joins TRBV4-2 to TRBJ2-2; no clear D gene. Germline V gene lookup returns CDR1 LGHNA and CDR2 YNFKEQ. V shed 2 bases and J shed 6 bases, with 13 bases lying between them. CDR3 size: 15 residues. The CDR3 sequence is CASSQLGMVAGELFF. In DNA, the CDR3 is TGTGCCAGCAGCCAATTAGGGATGGTGGCCGGGGAGCTGTTTTTT.

The CDR3 DNA reads as TGCGCCAGCATGAGAGGGTTGAACACTGAAGCTTTCTTT. It encodes CASMRGLNTEAFF. J is TRBJ1-1 and V is TRBV5-1; the D is unclear. Germline CDR1 reads SGHRS; CDR2 reads YFSETQ. The V gene lost 6 bases and the J gene lost 0 bases, with 9 bases spanning the gap. This CDR3 has 13 amino acids.

This clonotype was found many times. This chain joins TRBV7-2 and TRBJ2-3; 10 bases agree with TRBD2. Germline CDR1 is SGHTA and CDR2 is FQGNSA. The CDR3 loop spans 16 amino acids. The J segment lost 4 bases and the V segment lost 2 bases, leaving 6 bases of the junction unmatched. The CDR3 is CASSLMPSGRADTQYF. The CDR3 nucleotides read TGTGCCAGCAGCTTAATGCCTAGCGGGAGAGCAGATACGCAGTATTTT.

This clonotype showed up just a few times. This chain joins TRBV29-1 and TRBJ2-2; tentative D call: TRBD1 (6 bases). This CDR3 is built from 16 residues. Germline CDR1 reads SQVTM; CDR2 reads ANQGSEA. V dropped 6 bases and J dropped 3 bases, with 20 bases sitting between them. The chain's CDR3 is CSVRRGPVGYTGELFF. The DNA of the CDR3 is TGCAGCGTCCGCAGGGGCCCAGTGGGGTACACCGGGGAGCTGTTTTTT.

There are many counts of this clonotype. The chain couples TRBV9 to TRBJ1-1; the match to TRBD1 covers 7 bases. Germline-derived CDR1 and CDR2 are SGDLS and YYNGEE. The CDR3 consists of 15 residues. J gave up 2 bases and V 4 bases, and 8 bases lay outside the gene matches. The CDR3 protein is CASSPRDRLNTEAFF. The CDR3 bases are TGTGCCAGCAGCCCCCGGGACAGACTAAACACTGAAGCTTTCTTT.